The next 22 T cell receptor beta chains were all read from a single sample in a study of neoadjuvant anti-PD-1 for oral cavity cancer. Data came from immunoSEQ multiplex PCR; TCRdb stores just in-frame clones and leaves some out. The data contain tens of thousands of clones, around 88% of them singletons. The material sequenced was PBMCs, taken before nivolumab (anti-PD-1) treatment. The source is a person aged 40 to 85 with oral cavity squamous cell carcinoma.

The V and J genes are TRBV15 and TRBJ2-1; D uncertain. Germline-derived CDR1 and CDR2 are LNHNV and YYDKDF (reference sequence). Trimming stripped 0 bases from V and 0 bases from J, with 6 bases between. The CDR3 runs 15 residues. In DNA form, the CDR3 reads TGTGCCACCAGCAGAGAAACATACTCCTACAATGAGCAGTTCTTC. The encoded protein is CATSRETYSYNEQFF. Variable domain in full (rest from reference TRBV15 and TRBJ2-1): DAMVIQNPRYQVTQFGKPVTLSCSQTLNHNVMYWYQQKSSQAPKLLFHYYDKDFNNEADTPDNFQSRRPNTSFCFLDIRSPGLGDTAMYLCATSRETYSYNEQFFGPGTRLTVL.

The genes are TRBV5-1 and TRBJ2-1; 12 nucleotides line up with TRBD2. J gave up 4 bases and V 5 bases, and 7 bases lay outside the gene matches. The CDR3 contains 16 residues. Germline CDR1 reads SGHRS; CDR2 reads YFSETQ. This CDR3 is CASRQTSGRLYNEQFF. Here the CDR3 DNA reads TGCGCCAGCAGGCAAACTAGCGGGAGGTTATACAATGAGCAGTTCTTC.

The chain uses TRBV7-9 and TRBJ1-3; D uncertain. V was clipped by 1 base and J by 0 bases, with 10 bases between them. Germline CDR1 SEHNR, CDR2 FQNEAQ (reference sequence). The CDR3 has 16 residues. CDR3 DNA sequence: TGTGCCAGCAGCTTAGGATCCTATCCCTCTGGAAACACCATATATTTT. Its translation: CASSLGSYPSGNTIYF. The full variable domain, rest sourced from reference TRBV7-9 and TRBJ1-3, is DTGVSQNPRHKITKRGQNVTFRCDPISEHNRLYWYRQTLGQGPEFLTYFQNEAQLEKSRLLSDRFSAERPKGSFSTLEIQRTEQGDSAMYLCASSLGSYPSGNTIYFGEGSWLTVV.

This clone was observed a single time. The chain has TRBV5-4 and TRBJ1-2; 9 nucleotides match TRBD1. This CDR3 comprises 13 residues. The V and J ends lost 1 base and 6 bases, in that order; junction bases with no gene match: 1. CDR1 and CDR2 (germline): SGHNT, YYREEE (reference sequence). In DNA, the CDR3 is TGTGCCAGCAGCTTGTGGACAGGGGATGGCTACACCTTC. The encoded protein is CASSLWTGDGYTF.

This sequence joins TRBV4-1 and TRBJ2-4; D is possibly TRBD1 (6 bases). V lost 1 base and J lost 2, with 15 bases in between. CDR3 size: 17 residues. The germline V gene has CDR1 MGHRA and CDR2 YSYEKL. CDR3 protein: CASSQGQARSSKNIQYF. As DNA, the CDR3 is TGCGCCAGCAGCCAAGGACAGGCTCGCTCATCCAAAAACATTCAGTACTTC.

The rearrangement uses TRBV15 and TRBJ2-5; unclear D gene. The CDR3 contains 14 residues. V lost 0 bases and J lost 1, with 6 bases in between. Germline CDR1 and CDR2: LNHNV and YYDKDF (reference sequence). CDR3 bases: TGTGCCACCAGCAGAGATTTCTTCCAAGAGACCCAGTACTTC. Residues: CATSRDFFQETQYF.

The chain has TRBV4-1 and TRBJ2-7; possible D gene TRBD1, 5 bases. V was shortened by 4 bases and J by 2 bases, with 12 bases between the two germline ends. This CDR3 is 14 amino acids long. CDR1 MGHRA and CDR2 YSYEKL come from the germline V gene. As DNA, the CDR3 is TGCGCCAGCAGCCCTAAACAGGTTCCCTACGAGCAGTACTTC. This translates into CASSPKQVPYEQYF.

In this sample, this clone turned up a few times. This chain joins TRBV7-9 and TRBJ2-7; the match to TRBD1 covers 8 bases. The germline CDR1 and CDR2 sequences are SEHNR and FQNEAQ (reference sequence). The CDR3 length is 14 residues. V trimming: 5 bases; J trimming: 4 bases; junction bases outside the gene matches: 7. The CDR3 loop reads CASSRPDRVYEQYF. For the CDR3, the DNA is TGTGCCAGCAGCAGACCGGACAGGGTGTACGAGCAGTACTTC.

J is TRBJ2-1 and V is TRBV7-9, with D maybe TRBD2 (7 bases). Germline CDR1 SEHNR, CDR2 FQNEAQ (reference sequence). CDR3 length: 16 residues. Trimming pared 1 base from V and 1 base from J, leaving 11 bases between. CDR3 loop: CASSLGGGISYNEQFF. In DNA, the CDR3 is TGTGCCAGCAGCTTAGGCGGGGGCATTTCCTACAATGAGCAGTTCTTC.

This clone has a single count. The chain combines TRBV7-8 with TRBJ2-7; TRBD2 is a possible D gene (6 bases). This CDR3 contains 15 residues. V was cut by 4 bases and J by 4 bases, with 17 bases left in between. Per the germline V gene, CDR1 is SGHVS and CDR2 is FQNEAQ. The CDR3 DNA is TGTGCCAGCAGCTCCCAGGGAGGAGGTGGATACGAGCAGTACTTC. It encodes CASSSQGGGGYEQYF. Complete variable domain (other parts from reference TRBV7-8 and TRBJ2-7): GAGVSQSPRYKVAKRGQDVALRCDPISGHVSLFWYQQALGQGPEFLTYFQNEAQLDKSGLPSDRFFAERPEGSVSTLKIQRTQQEDSAVYLCASSSQGGGGYEQYFGPGTRLTVT.

The genes are TRBV15 and TRBJ2-5, with D possibly TRBD1 on 5 matching bases. From germline, CDR1 is LNHNV and CDR2 YYDKDF (reference sequence). The V end was cut by 0 bases, the J end by 0 bases, with 20 bases between. The CDR3 sequence is 19 residues long. The CDR3 here is CATSRDLWQGRTYQETQYF. DNA of the CDR3: TGTGCCACCAGCAGAGATCTCTGGCAGGGCAGAACTTACCAAGAGACCCAGTACTTC. The whole variable domain, remainder taken from reference TRBV15 and TRBJ2-5, is DAMVIQNPRYQVTQFGKPVTLSCSQTLNHNVMYWYQQKSSQAPKLLFHYYDKDFNNEADTPDNFQSRRPNTSFCFLDIRSPGLGDTAMYLCATSRDLWQGRTYQETQYFGPGTRLLVL.

The J gene is TRBJ1-6, the V gene TRBV6-5; tentative D call: TRBD1 (5 bases). The V gene lost 5 bases and the J gene lost 10 bases, with 15 bases spanning the gap. Per germline, CDR1 MNHEY and CDR2 SVGAGI. This CDR3 is built from 14 residues. CDR3 in amino acids: CASSLRGVGSPLHF. In nucleotides, the CDR3 is TGTGCCAGCAGTCTGAGGGGAGTGGGGTCACCCCTCCACTTT.

The V call is TRBV4-1, the J call TRBJ2-4, with 16 bases matching TRBD2. Trimming removed 6 bases from V and 1 base from J; junction bases left unmatched: 6. This CDR3 is 18 amino acids long. In germline, CDR1 is MGHRA, CDR2 YSYEKL. The CDR3 region is CASSRGLAGGSAKNIQYF. CDR3 bases: TGCGCCAGCAGTCGGGGACTAGCGGGGGGGAGCGCCAAAAACATTCAGTACTTC.

The J gene is TRBJ2-2, the V gene TRBV11-2, with TRBD2 matching 13 bases. The germline V gene has CDR1 SGHAT and CDR2 FQNNGV. The CDR3 has 15 amino acids. The V and J ends lost 6 bases and 4 bases, in that order; junction bases with no gene match: 2. DNA of the CDR3: TGTGCCAGCAGACGACTAGCGGGAGGCACCGGGGAGCTGTTTTTT. It yields the protein CASRRLAGGTGELFF.

This chain connects TRBV27 to TRBJ2-7; TRBD2 agrees at 16 bases. The CDR3 has 17 amino acids. J was trimmed by 5 bases and V by 6 bases; bases with no gene match: 10. Per the germline V gene, CDR1 is MNHEY and CDR2 is SMNVEV (reference sequence). CDR3 sequence reads: CASRRGTSGRVFDEQYF. The CDR3, as DNA: TGTGCCAGCAGGCGGGGGACTAGCGGGAGGGTGTTCGACGAGCAGTACTTC.

V gene TRBV10-3 combines with J gene TRBJ1-6, with D uncertain. The germline CDR1 and CDR2 sequences are ENHRY and SYGVKD. The V and J ends lost 0 bases and 11 bases respectively, with 17 bases between them. This CDR3 has 16 residues. The CDR3 coding sequence is TGTGCCATCAGTGAGTCGTACTGGACGGTCAAGGCACCCCTCCACTTT. Translating gives CAISESYWTVKAPLHF.

The chain links TRBV7-9 to TRBJ2-7, with D hard to call. The CDR3 has 14 residues. Trimming left V 2 bases short and J 4 bases short, with 12 bases between. Germline V CDR1 and CDR2: SEHNR, FQNEAQ (reference sequence). CDR3 residues: CASSLHGLLYEQYF. CDR3 coding DNA: TGTGCCAGCAGCTTACATGGTCTTCTTTACGAGCAGTACTTC.

This chain connects TRBV9 to TRBJ2-7; D is uncertain. The ends were cut back, 4 bases at V and 2 bases at J, with 13 bases in the middle. The CDR3 spans 14 residues. The germline CDR1 and CDR2 sequences are SGDLS and YYNGEE. The CDR3 reads CASSPWDGAYEQYF. The CDR3 nucleotides are TGTGCCAGCAGCCCCTGGGATGGGGCCTACGAGCAGTACTTC.

The chain joins TRBV7-3 to TRBJ2-3; D not resolved. Germline CDR1 is SGHTA and CDR2 is FQGTGA. The CDR3 runs 12 residues. The ends were cut back, 3 bases at V and 4 bases at J, with 5 bases in the middle. The CDR3 DNA reads as TGTGCCAGCAGCTTCGGATCAGATACGCAGTATTTT. The encoded protein is CASSFGSDTQYF.

The rearrangement joins TRBV5-1 to TRBJ1-1; D not certain. Germline V CDR1 and CDR2: SGHRS, YFSETQ. V lost 0 bases and J 3 bases, leaving 6 bases between the germline ends. The length of the CDR3 is 13 residues. The CDR3 DNA sequence: TGCGCCAGCAGCTTGGTTGCTGACACTGAAGCTTTCTTT. Its translation: CASSLVADTEAFF.

The chain uses TRBV6-6 and TRBJ1-4; possibly TRBD1 for D (6 bases). Germline-derived CDR1 and CDR2 are MNHNY and SVGAGI (reference sequence). This CDR3 has 14 residues. V was clipped by 8 bases and J by 8 bases, with 18 bases between them. The CDR3 reads CASDRRGLEEKLFF. CDR3 bases: TGTGCCAGCGATAGACGGGGGCTTGAGGAAAAACTGTTTTTT.

The V gene is TRBV29-1, the J gene TRBJ1-4; 9 positions match TRBD1. With 4 bases clipped from V and 8 bases from J, the junction kept 8 bases outside the gene matches. CDR3 length equals 14 residues. CDR1 SQVTM and CDR2 ANQGSEA come from the germline V gene. For the CDR3, the DNA is TGCAGCGTTGGGACAGGGGCAGGTTACGAAAAACTGTTTTTT. Translated: CSVGTGAGYEKLFF.